These 28 T cell receptor beta chains were all obtained from the same sample, sequenced in a study of regulatory T cells in long-lasting Graves disease. Arm-PCR of CDR3 regions and iRepertoire HTBI primers were the basis on which TCR beta libraries were built. From the multiplex PCR reads, TCRdb called clonotypes with MiXCR, one entry per CDR3 protein. The table lists 350,000 to 500,000 distinct CDR3 sequences, around 15% of them singletons, with 17% in the top ten. The time point: newly diagnosed GD, antithyroid drugs for less than 3 months. The TCR library was made from RNA that had been extracted from PBMCs in TRIzol. These records were also assigned to another study, of T cells in Graves' hyperthyroidism and ophthalmopathy.

This specimen consisted of peripheral blood mononuclear cells (PBMCs), obtained at new diagnosis, from a patient treated with antithyroid drugs. The receptors shown here come from a woman in her forties or fifties with Graves disease.

The rearrangement uses TRBV4-1 and TRBJ2-1; 7 bases match TRBD2. The last part of the DNA fits TRBJ2-5 better; the J call may be wrong. There are 16 residues in the CDR3. Looked up from germline, CDR1 is MGHRA and CDR2 is YSYEKL. The DNA of the CDR3 is TGCGCCAGCAGCTATACGAGTCCGGGACTAAAAGAGACCCAGTACTTC. Encoded protein: CASSYTSPGLKETQYF.

This clonotype was counted ten times or more. This rearrangement joins TRBV12-3 or TRBV12-4 to TRBJ1-3; D is unclear. This CDR3 is built from 16 residues. The ends were cut back, 3 bases at V and 4 bases at J, with 16 bases in the middle. This CDR3 reads CASSLGRQTGGNTIYF. In DNA form, the CDR3 reads TGTGCCAGCAGTTTGGGCAGGCAAACGGGCGGAAACACCATATATTTT.

In this sample, this clonotype turned up many times. V and J are TRBV7-2 and TRBJ2-3; possible D gene TRBD1, 6 bases. The germline gives CDR1 SGHTA, CDR2 FQGNSA. CDR3 length: 15 residues. Trimming removed 1 base from V and 0 bases from J, with 8 bases in between. In DNA form, the CDR3 reads TGTGCCAGCAGCTTAGTGGGACACAGCACAGATACGCAGTATTTT. It specifies CASSLVGHSTDTQYF.

The chain is built from TRBV30 and TRBJ2-4; D may be TRBD2 (7 bases). V lost 4 bases, J lost 0 bases, and 22 bases lay in between. CDR1 and CDR2 (germline): GTSNPN, SVGIG (reference sequence). The CDR3 is 18 residues long. CDR3 DNA sequence: TGTGCCTGGATACAGGGCGGGAGTGAGGGGGAAGCCAAAAACATTCAGTACTTC. Protein: CAWIQGGSEGEAKNIQYF.

This clonotype was observed many times. The chain couples TRBV7-9 to TRBJ2-5, with D possibly TRBD2 on 7 matching bases. V was cut by 5 bases and J by 7 bases, with 26 bases left in between. The CDR3 has 17 amino acids. CDR1 is SEHNR and CDR2 is FQNEAQ in the germline V gene (reference sequence). The CDR3 protein is CASSPVAPGHRGVTQYF. CDR3 in DNA: TGTGCCAGCAGCCCGGTGGCACCGGGACACCGGGGGGTGACCCAGTACTTC. Full variable domain (remainder filled in from reference TRBV7-9 and TRBJ2-5): DTGVSQNPRHKITKRGQNVTFRCDPISEHNRLYWYRQTLGQGPEFLTYFQNEAQLEKSRLLSDRFSAERPKGSFSTLEIQRTEQGDSAMYLCASSPVAPGHRGVTQYFGPGTRLLVL.

There are a few counts of this clonotype. CDR3 region: CASSPRTPTYEQYF. In DNA, the CDR3 is TGCGCCAGCAGCCCAAGGACACCAACCTACGAGCAGTACTTC. The V call is TRBV5-1, the J call TRBJ2-7, with a possible D match to TRBD1 (5 bases). Trimming removed 4 bases from V and 2 bases from J, with 13 bases in between. CDR1 and CDR2 (germline): SGHRS, YFSETQ. CDR3 size: 14 residues. Complete variable domain (other parts from reference TRBV5-1 and TRBJ2-7): KAGVTQTPRYLIKTRGQQVTLSCSPISGHRSVSWYQQTPGQGLQFLFEYFSETQRNKGNFPGRFSGRQFSNSRSEMNVSTLELGDSALYLCASSPRTPTYEQYFGPGTRLTVT.

As regards this clonotype: A much larger clonotype is one base distant, so this may be a read error. The chain recombines TRBV30 with TRBJ2-3; maybe TRBD2 (5 bases). CDR3 length: 14 residues. The germline CDR1 and CDR2 sequences are GTSNPN and SVGIG (reference sequence). The CDR3 coding sequence is TGTGCCTGGAGTTACCGGGGATGGTTGGAGACCGAGTACTTC. Amino acid sequence: CAWSYRGWLETEYF.

This clonotype showed up many times. V usage is TRBV6-1 and J usage is TRBJ1-5; the D is unclear. Germline V gene data show CDR1 as MNHNS and CDR2 as SASEGT. This CDR3 is built from 13 residues. The V end was cut by 4 bases, the J end by 7 bases, with 11 bases between. The CDR3 DNA follows: TGTGCCAGCAGTGTTATGGCGGGACAGCCCCAGCATTTT. Translating it yields CASSVMAGQPQHF.

This clonotype was found many times. The chain couples TRBV11-3 to TRBJ2-7, with a possible D match to TRBD2 (5 bases). Trimming took 5 bases from V and 7 from J, leaving 21 bases between them. This CDR3 contains 15 residues. CDR1 and CDR2 (germline): SGHNT, YENEEA. CDR3 DNA sequence: TGTGCCAGCAGCGTAAACTCAGCGGAGGTGATGGAGCAGTACTTC. Protein: CASSVNSAEVMEQYF. The full variable domain, completed using reference TRBV11-3 and TRBJ2-7, is EAGVVQSPRYKIIEKKQPVAFWCNPISGHNTLYWYLQNLGQGPELLIRYENEEAVDDSQLPKDRFSAERLKGVDSTLKIQPAELGDSAVYLCASSVNSAEVMEQYFGPGTRLTVT.

V and J are TRBV3-1 and TRBJ2-7, with D possibly TRBD2 on 6 matching bases. CDR1 LGHDT and CDR2 YNNKEL come from the germline V gene (reference sequence). CDR3 length: 17 amino acids. V was clipped by 4 bases and J by 1 base, with 20 bases between them. The CDR3 DNA is TGTGCCAGCAGCCCCCGCGTGAATAGCGGCAGGTCCTACGAGCAGTACTTC. This codes for CASSPRVNSGRSYEQYF.

There are a few counts of this clonotype. The chain links TRBV19 to TRBJ2-2; D is perhaps TRBD2 (5 bases). The germline V and J ends were trimmed by 1 base and 7 bases, with 10 bases remaining between them. The CDR3 runs 14 residues. Germline-derived CDR1 and CDR2 are LNHDA and SQIVND (reference sequence). CDR3 sequence: CASSIAGENGELFF. DNA of the CDR3: TGTGCCAGTAGTATAGCCGGGGAGAACGGGGAGCTGTTTTTT. Full variable domain (missing parts from reference TRBV19 and TRBJ2-2): DGGITQSPKYLFRKEGQNVTLSCEQNLNHDAMYWYRQDPGQGLRLIYYSQIVNDFQKGDIAEGYSVSREKKESFPLTVTSAQKNPTAFYLCASSIAGENGELFFGEGSRLTVL.

This clonotype was picked up a small number of times. The rearrangement uses TRBV5-1 and TRBJ1-1; 9 bases agree with TRBD1. J gave up 1 base and V 2 bases, and 3 bases lay outside the gene matches. Germline-derived CDR1 and CDR2 are SGHRS and YFSETQ. The CDR3 is made up of 15 amino acids. CDR3 sequence (DNA): TGCGCCAGCAGCTTACAGGGGGCCCCGAACACTGAAGCTTTCTTT. Protein: CASSLQGAPNTEAFF. The variable domain in full, with the rest retrieved from reference TRBV5-1 and TRBJ1-1, is KAGVTQTPRYLIKTRGQQVTLSCSPISGHRSVSWYQQTPGQGLQFLFEYFSETQRNKGNFPGRFSGRQFSNSRSEMNVSTLELGDSALYLCASSLQGAPNTEAFFGQGTRLTVV.

The sample holds many counts of this clonotype. The gene calls are TRBV7-3 and TRBJ2-1, with TRBD2 matching 8 bases. CDR1 and CDR2 (germline): SGHTA, FQGTGA. V shed 7 bases, J shed 15 bases, and the junction held 14 bases outside the gene matches. The CDR3 has 13 residues. The CDR3 nucleotides are TGTGCCAGCATCCCCCCTTCGGAGAGCGGGAGGTTCTTC. The encoded protein is CASIPPSESGRFF.

The chain recombines TRBV6-1 with TRBJ2-1, with D perhaps TRBD1 (5 bases). The CDR3 totals 15 residues. V shed 4 bases and J shed 6 bases, with 16 bases lying between them. The germline CDR1 and CDR2 sequences are MNHNS and SASEGT. The CDR3 DNA reads TGTGCCAGCAGTGGGACGTTTCCTAGGGGCAATGAGCAGTTCTTC. It specifies CASSGTFPRGNEQFF.

This clonotype was seen ten or more times. The chain uses TRBV11-1 and TRBJ2-3, with D perhaps matching TRBD2 (6 bases). The CDR3 contains 16 residues. Trimming shortened V by 0 bases and J by 0 bases, and 10 bases separated the two germline ends. Germline-derived CDR1 and CDR2 are SGHAT and FQDESV (reference sequence). CDR3 bases: TGTGCCAGCAGCTTAGCCGGGAGAACGAGCACAGATACGCAGTATTTT. Residues: CASSLAGRTSTDTQYF.

This clonotype came up many times. This rearrangement joins TRBV2 to TRBJ2-3, with no clear D. The germline V gene encodes CDR1 SNHLY and CDR2 FYNNEI. With 4 bases removed from V and 1 base from J, the gap between germline ends came to 9 bases. The CDR3 covers 14 residues. The CDR3 loop is CASSGRQGTDTQYF. The CDR3 DNA follows: TGTGCCAGCAGTGGTCGGCAGGGCACAGATACGCAGTATTTT.

This clonotype was detected a few times. The chain combines TRBV7-6 with TRBJ2-7; the match to TRBD2 covers 7 bases. Germline CDR1 and CDR2: SGHVS and FNYEAQ. The CDR3 is made up of 16 amino acids. Germline trimming cut 3 bases from V and 1 base from J; bases unmatched to any gene: 9. DNA of the CDR3: TGTGCCAGCAGCTTGTTTCCAAGACTAGCTTCCTACGAGCAGTACTTC. Translation: CASSLFPRLASYEQYF.

This clonotype was counted ten times or more. The J gene is TRBJ1-4, the V gene TRBV9; D is unresolved. The CDR3 loop spans 17 amino acids. Germline CDR1 and CDR2: SGDLS and YYNGEE. With 0 bases removed from V and 7 bases from J, the gap between germline ends came to 19 bases. CDR3 sequence reads: CASSVAPTDVSSEKLFF. The CDR3 nucleotides are TGTGCCAGCAGCGTAGCCCCCACGGACGTTAGTAGTGAAAAACTGTTTTTT.

The table lists this clonotype with many counts. The chain has TRBV7-9 and TRBJ2-1; no clear D. The V end was cut by 1 base, the J end by 4 bases, with 2 bases between. Germline V gene sequence: CDR1 SEHNR, CDR2 FQNEAQ (reference sequence). This CDR3 has 12 residues. The CDR3 here is CASSLVYNEQFF. In DNA form, the CDR3 reads TGTGCCAGCAGCTTAGTATACAATGAGCAGTTCTTC.

This clonotype was seen many times. The rearrangement joins TRBV6-5 to TRBJ1-2; D remains unclear. Germline CDR1 MNHEY, CDR2 SVGAGI. Trimming pared 2 bases from V and 7 bases from J, leaving 11 bases between. The length of the CDR3 is 13 residues. The CDR3 reads CASSYEGLAGYTF. The CDR3 region has the DNA TGTGCCAGCAGTTACGAGGGATTAGCTGGCTACACCTTC.

This clonotype was seen more than once but under ten times. V usage is TRBV19 and J usage is TRBJ2-1; D gene uncertain. This CDR3 is built from 13 residues. V dropped 9 bases and J dropped 6 bases, with 15 bases sitting between them. CDR1 and CDR2 from the germline V gene are LNHDA and SQIVND (reference sequence). CDR3 in amino acids: CASKTRAVNEQFF. The DNA for the CDR3 is TGTGCCAGCAAAACCAGAGCCGTCAATGAGCAGTTCTTC.

The V and J genes are TRBV4-1 and TRBJ2-3; weak D call: TRBD2 (5 bases). Trimming removed 1 base from V and 1 base from J, with 15 bases in between. The CDR3 extends over 17 amino acids. Looked up from germline, CDR1 is MGHRA and CDR2 is YSYEKL. CDR3 sequence reads: CASSQGFLRARTDTQYF. For the CDR3, the DNA is TGCGCCAGCAGCCAAGGGTTTCTGAGGGCTCGCACAGATACGCAGTATTTT.

This clonotype was picked up a small number of times. The gene calls are TRBV18 and TRBJ1-4; maybe TRBD1 (6 bases). CDR1 and CDR2 from the germline V gene are KGHSH and LQKENI. With 1 base removed from V and 8 bases from J, the gap between germline ends came to 14 bases. The CDR3 has 15 amino acids. CDR3 in DNA: TGTGCCAGCTCACCACGGGGGGCCCTCCGGGAAAAACTGTTTTTT. Its protein product is CASSPRGALREKLFF.

This clonotype was detected a few times. The rearrangement joins TRBV10-3 to TRBJ1-4; 9 bases match TRBD1. Germline V gives CDR1 ENHRY, CDR2 SYGVKD. The CDR3 has 17 amino acids. J lost 6 bases, V lost 0 bases, and 8 bases had no gene match. The CDR3 here is CAISESTGGSSHEKLFF. Here the CDR3 DNA reads TGTGCCATCAGTGAGTCTACAGGGGGCTCGAGTCATGAAAAACTGTTTTTT.

This clonotype showed up many times. The rearrangement uses TRBV12-3 or TRBV12-4 and TRBJ1-2, with D possibly being TRBD1 (5 bases). The CDR3 consists of 14 residues. Trimming took off 2 bases at V and 3 bases at J, with 10 bases between the two ends. The CDR3 reads CASSLPGGHYGYTF. The DNA of the CDR3 is TGTGCCAGCAGTTTACCTGGGGGACACTATGGCTACACCTTC.

This clonotype was detected many times. The chain has TRBV3-1 and TRBJ1-1; perhaps TRBD1 as D (5 bases). CDR1 is LGHDT, CDR2 YNNKEL, per germline (reference sequence). This CDR3 is 11 amino acids long. V dropped 8 bases and J dropped 1 base, with 5 bases sitting between them. The CDR3 coding sequence is TGTGCCAGCGGACAGAACACTGAAGCTTTCTTT. This translates into CASGQNTEAFF.

This clonotype showed up just a few times. The V gene is TRBV12-3 or TRBV12-4, the J gene TRBJ2-5; TRBD1 matches 11 bases. Trimming cost V 3 bases and J 4 bases; bases outside gene matches: 7. This CDR3 has 16 residues. CDR3 in DNA: TGTGCCAGCAGTTTTGGGACAGGGGGTTCCTCAGAGACCCAGTACTTC. Translating gives CASSFGTGGSSETQYF.

The chain joins TRBV20-1 to TRBJ1-4; perhaps TRBD1 as D (6 bases). The germline CDR1 and CDR2 sequences are DFQATT and SNEGSKA (reference sequence). The length of the CDR3 is 13 residues. Trimming stripped 6 bases from V and 8 bases from J, with 16 bases between. CDR3 loop: CSAGGALREKLFF. As DNA, the CDR3 is TGCAGTGCGGGGGGGGCGCTTCGGGAAAAACTGTTTTTT.